This T cell receptor beta chain came from a study of blood T cell repertoires in COVID-19. About the study: Acute and convalescent COVID-19 samples came from the United States, Italy and Spain.

Some clones are missing from TCRdb's copy, which holds only in-frame ones; the method was immunoSEQ multiplex PCR. The sample carries hundreds of thousands of clones, roughly 85% recorded once. Germline CDR1 LNHNV, CDR2 YYDKDF (reference sequence). There are 13 residues in the CDR3. V trimming: 0 bases; J trimming: 10 bases; junction bases outside the gene matches: 5. The source material was PBMCs or T cells enriched from blood (not recorded which). This receptor was identified in a woman between 50 and 59 years old with acute COVID-19. J is TRBJ1-1 and V is TRBV15, with TRBD1 matching 7 bases. DNA for the CDR3: TGTGCCACCAGCAGAGATAGGACAGGTCTAGCTTTCTTT. This codes for CATSRDRTGLAFF.